This T cell receptor (beta chain) was obtained from a study of cytomegalovirus exposure and HLA in healthy donors. In this sample, this clone turned up a few times. The CDR3 totals 11 residues. CDR1 and CDR2 (germline): MNHEY, SVGAGI. The V gene lost 3 bases and the J gene lost 9 bases, with 9 bases spanning the gap. The PCR employed 60 Vbeta primers together with 13 Jbeta primers. Sequencing used immunoSEQ multiplex PCR; TCRdb keeps in-frame clones, though not all of them. The sample carries 200,000 or so clones, about 85% recorded once. The TCR was taken from a human donor in good health. The sample comprised PBMCs. The V call is TRBV6-5, the J call TRBJ2-7; possibly TRBD2 for D (6 bases). CDR3 DNA: TGTGCCAGCAGTTATGGGGGGACGCAGTACTTC. Its translation is CASSYGGTQYF.